These 10 T cell receptor beta chains were sequenced from one sample in a study of OX40 agonist ivuxolimab in advanced cancers. Generated by immunoSEQ multiplex PCR, the TCRdb table keeps only in-frame clones and is missing some. The sample includes 49,000 or so clones, 75% to 90% of them seen just once. Sequenced here: CD4+ or CD8+ T cells sorted from blood, sampled in a trial of the OX40 agonist ivuxolimab. The source is an adult with an advanced solid tumor such as melanoma, head and neck, liver or kidney cancer.

The V call is TRBV11-2, the J call TRBJ2-5; D is possibly TRBD2 (6 bases). TRBJ2-7 matches the DNA end more closely, so the J call is doubtful. The CDR3 has 14 amino acids. Looked up from germline, CDR1 is SGHAT and CDR2 is FQNNGV. The chain's CDR3 is CASSIGTPAYEQYF. CDR3 in DNA: TGTGCCAGCAGCATTGGGACTCCAGCATACGAGCAGTACTTC.

The chain is built from TRBV11-2 and TRBJ2-3; 16 bases line up with TRBD2. Germline V gives CDR1 SGHAT, CDR2 FQNNGV. The CDR3 has 19 residues. The J segment lost 3 bases and the V segment lost 3 bases, leaving 9 bases of the junction unmatched. The CDR3 bases are TGTGCCAGCAGCTTCGGGACTAGCGGGGGGGCAGAGGGAACAGATACGCAGTATTTT. Its protein is CASSFGTSGGAEGTDTQYF.

DNA of the CDR3: TGTGCCAGCAGTCCACCCGAAGCAGGGACCCAGTACTTC. Translated: CASSPPEAGTQYF. This rearrangement joins TRBV13 to TRBJ2-5, with no clear D. The ends were cut back, 6 bases at V and 7 bases at J, with 15 bases in the middle. Germline assignment: CDR1 PRHDT and CDR2 FYEKMQ (reference sequence). The CDR3 spans 13 residues.

This clone occurred a few times. The J gene is TRBJ2-5, the V gene TRBV7-5; the table calls TRBD1, which could not be checked here. TRBV7-5 is listed as a pseudogene. The length of the CDR3 is 14 residues. CDR3 sequence: CVRSPLGAEETQYF. In DNA form, the CDR3 reads TGTGTCAGAAGTCCCCTTGGGGCTGAGGAGACCCAGTACTTC.

The rearrangement joins TRBV5-1 to TRBJ1-6, with D tentatively TRBD1 (5 bases). Trimming cost V 0 bases and J 10 bases, with 11 bases left between them. This CDR3 is 14 amino acids long. From germline, CDR1 is SGHRS and CDR2 YFSETQ. The DNA for the CDR3 is TGCGCCAGCAGCTTGGATCAGGGTACGTCACCCCTCCACTTT. As protein: CASSLDQGTSPLHF.

This clone was detected a few times. V is TRBV7-9 and J is TRBJ1-2; TRBD1 is a possible D gene (6 bases). V shed 5 bases and J shed 8 bases, with 15 bases lying between them. The CDR3 length is 13 residues. CDR1 and CDR2 from the germline V gene are SEHNR and FQNEAQ (reference sequence). In DNA form, the CDR3 reads TGTGCCAGCAGCCCGGACAGTGCCGCCGGCTACACCTTC. The encoded protein is CASSPDSAAGYTF.

The chain employs TRBV7-3 and TRBJ2-3, with 7 bases identical to TRBD1. Germline V gives CDR1 SGHTA, CDR2 FQGTGA. This CDR3 spans 15 amino acids. J lost 3 bases, V lost 4 bases, and 7 bases had no gene match. In nucleotides, the CDR3 is TGTGCCAGCAGCTATACAGGGGTGCGGACAGATACGCAGTATTTT. Translated: CASSYTGVRTDTQYF.

This sequence joins TRBV7-2 and TRBJ2-5; no firm D call. This CDR3 spans 15 amino acids. Germline V gene lookup returns CDR1 SGHTA and CDR2 FQGNSA. V shed 1 base and J shed 3 bases, with 12 bases lying between them. CDR3 protein: CASSLVIGEEETQYF. In DNA, the CDR3 is TGTGCCAGCAGCTTAGTTATTGGCGAGGAAGAGACCCAGTACTTC.

This sequence joins TRBV6-5 and TRBJ1-5; weak D call: TRBD1 (5 bases). The CDR3 loop spans 14 amino acids. V lost 1 base, J lost 6 bases, and 10 bases lay in between. CDR1 MNHEY and CDR2 SVGAGI come from the germline V gene. Written as DNA, the CDR3 is TGTGCCAGCAGTTACTGGCAGGGTGGTCAGCCCCAGCATTTT. Its protein is CASSYWQGGQPQHF.

The chain is built from TRBV5-6 and TRBJ2-5; 12 bases are a match to TRBD2. The CDR3 totals 16 residues. V was pared by 2 bases and J by 4 bases, with 6 bases of the junction left unmatched. Germline CDR1 is SGHDT and CDR2 is YYEEEE. DNA for the CDR3: TGTGCCAGCAGCTTCAAACTAGCGGGAGGTTCAGAGACCCAGTACTTC. Its translation is CASSFKLAGGSETQYF.